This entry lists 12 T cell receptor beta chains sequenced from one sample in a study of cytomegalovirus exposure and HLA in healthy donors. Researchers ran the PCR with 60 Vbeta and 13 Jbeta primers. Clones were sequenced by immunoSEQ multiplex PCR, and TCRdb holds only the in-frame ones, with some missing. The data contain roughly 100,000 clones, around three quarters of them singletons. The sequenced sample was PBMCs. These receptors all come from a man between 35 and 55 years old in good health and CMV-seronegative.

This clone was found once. The CDR3 region is CAISGGAYNEQFF. CDR3 coding DNA: TGTGCCATCAGCGGGGGGGCTTACAATGAGCAGTTCTTC. This chain joins TRBV10-3 and TRBJ2-1, with TRBD2 matching over 8 bases. There are 13 residues in the CDR3. V lost 6 bases to trimming and J lost 4 bases; unmatched junction nucleotides: 2. Germline CDR1 and CDR2: ENHRY and SYGVKD.

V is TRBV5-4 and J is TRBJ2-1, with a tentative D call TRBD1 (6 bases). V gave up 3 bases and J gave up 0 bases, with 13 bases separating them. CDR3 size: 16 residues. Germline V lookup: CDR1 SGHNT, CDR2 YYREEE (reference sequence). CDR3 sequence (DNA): TGTGCCAGCAGCTCCGGGACACCAAACTCCTACAATGAGCAGTTCTTC. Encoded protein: CASSSGTPNSYNEQFF.

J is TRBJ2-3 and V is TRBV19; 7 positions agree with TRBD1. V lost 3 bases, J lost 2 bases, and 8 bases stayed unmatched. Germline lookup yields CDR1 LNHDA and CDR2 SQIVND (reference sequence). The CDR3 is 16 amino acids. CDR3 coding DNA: TGTGCCAGTAGTATCCGGACAGGCCTCTCCACAGATACGCAGTATTTT. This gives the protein CASSIRTGLSTDTQYF.

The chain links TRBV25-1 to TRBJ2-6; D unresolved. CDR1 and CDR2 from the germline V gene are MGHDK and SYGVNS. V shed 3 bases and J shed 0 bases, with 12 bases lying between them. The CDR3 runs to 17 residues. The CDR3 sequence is CASSEAQAPSGANVLTF. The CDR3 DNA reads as TGTGCCAGCAGTGAGGCTCAGGCCCCCTCTGGGGCCAACGTCCTGACTTTC.

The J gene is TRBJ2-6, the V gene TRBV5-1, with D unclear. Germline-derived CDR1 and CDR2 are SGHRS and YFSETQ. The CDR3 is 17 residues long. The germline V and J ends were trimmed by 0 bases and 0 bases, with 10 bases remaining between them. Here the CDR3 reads CASSLDGGSSGANVLTF. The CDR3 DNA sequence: TGCGCCAGCAGCTTGGATGGCGGCAGCTCTGGGGCCAACGTCCTGACTTTC.

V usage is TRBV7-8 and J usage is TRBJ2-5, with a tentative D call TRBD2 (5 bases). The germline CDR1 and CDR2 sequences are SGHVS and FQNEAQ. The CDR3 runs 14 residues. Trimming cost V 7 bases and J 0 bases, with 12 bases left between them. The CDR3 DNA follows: TGTGCCAGCACCCGGGGTGCGTACCAAGAGACCCAGTACTTC. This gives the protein CASTRGAYQETQYF.

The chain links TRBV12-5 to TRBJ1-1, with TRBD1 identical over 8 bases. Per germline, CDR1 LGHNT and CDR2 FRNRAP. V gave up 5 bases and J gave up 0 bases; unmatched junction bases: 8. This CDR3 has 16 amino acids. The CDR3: CASGPGTGSLNTEAFF. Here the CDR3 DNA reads TGTGCTAGTGGTCCCGGGACAGGATCCCTGAACACTGAAGCTTTCTTT.

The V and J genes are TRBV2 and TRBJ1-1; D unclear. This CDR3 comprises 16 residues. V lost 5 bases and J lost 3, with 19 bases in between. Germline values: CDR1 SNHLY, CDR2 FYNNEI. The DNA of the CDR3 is TGTGCCAGCAGTTATAATGGGAGCCCCTTCGACACTGAAGCTTTCTTT. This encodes CASSYNGSPFDTEAFF.

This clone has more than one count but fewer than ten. The DNA for the CDR3 is TGTGCCAGCTCACAAAGCGCAGGGCCCTACGAGCAGTACTTC. This translates into CASSQSAGPYEQYF. The V gene is TRBV18, the J gene TRBJ2-7, with D perhaps matching TRBD1 (5 bases). This CDR3 is 14 amino acids long. In germline, CDR1 is KGHSH, CDR2 LQKENI. V shed 4 bases and J shed 2 bases, with 12 bases lying between them. Supplemented by reference TRBV18 and TRBJ2-7, the full variable domain reads NAGVMQNPRHLVRRRGQEARLRCSPMKGHSHVYWYRQLPEEGLKFMVYLQKENIIDESGMPKERFSAEFPKEGPSILRIQQVVRGDSAAYFCASSQSAGPYEQYFGPGTRLTVT.

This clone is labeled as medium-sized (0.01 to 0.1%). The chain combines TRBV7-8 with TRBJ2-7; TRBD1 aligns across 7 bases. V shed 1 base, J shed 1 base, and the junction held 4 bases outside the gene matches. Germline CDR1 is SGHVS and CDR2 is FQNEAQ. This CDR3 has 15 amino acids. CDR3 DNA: TGTGCCAGCAGCTTAGTACAGGGGCCTTCCTACGAGCAGTACTTC. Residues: CASSLVQGPSYEQYF.

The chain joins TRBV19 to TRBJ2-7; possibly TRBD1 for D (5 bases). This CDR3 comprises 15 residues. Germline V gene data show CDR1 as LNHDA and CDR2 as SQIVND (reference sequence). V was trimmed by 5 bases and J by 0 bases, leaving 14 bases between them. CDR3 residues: CASSLQGVSSYEQYF. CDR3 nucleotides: TGTGCCAGTAGTCTCCAAGGGGTTAGCTCCTACGAGCAGTACTTC.

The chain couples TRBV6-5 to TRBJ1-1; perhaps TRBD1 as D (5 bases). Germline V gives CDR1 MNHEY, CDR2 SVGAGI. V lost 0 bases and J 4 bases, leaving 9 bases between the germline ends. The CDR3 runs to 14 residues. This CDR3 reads CASSYSTVGTEAFF. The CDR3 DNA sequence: TGTGCCAGCAGTTACTCGACAGTGGGCACTGAAGCTTTCTTT.